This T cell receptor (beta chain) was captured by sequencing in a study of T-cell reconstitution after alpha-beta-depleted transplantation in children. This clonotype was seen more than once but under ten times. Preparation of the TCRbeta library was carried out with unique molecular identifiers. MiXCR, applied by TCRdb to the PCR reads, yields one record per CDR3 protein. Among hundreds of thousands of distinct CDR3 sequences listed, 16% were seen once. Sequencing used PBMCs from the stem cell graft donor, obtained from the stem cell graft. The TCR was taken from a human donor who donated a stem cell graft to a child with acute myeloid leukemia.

The DNA of the CDR3 is TGTGCCAGCAGTGAATATTTCGGGGGGCACGGCTACACCTTC. Its translation is CASSEYFGGHGYTF. V and J are TRBV25-1 and TRBJ1-2; TRBD1 is a possible D gene (6 bases). CDR1 MGHDK and CDR2 SYGVNS come from the germline V gene. The ends were cut back, 0 bases at V and 8 bases at J, with 13 bases in the middle. The CDR3 loop spans 14 amino acids.